This T cell receptor beta chain was profiled in a study of CD8+CD57+ T cells in acquired aplastic anemia. Study-level information: The average for DNA from sorted CD4+ and CD8+ cells was roughly 3 ug. On average, healthy donors gave approximately 10 million reads for CD4+ cells. Findings and caveats of the study: Patients had twenty-nine CD8+ CDR3 sequences in common with controls (the shared set).

Using genomic DNA as the template, TCR beta VDJ and CDR3 profiling was carried out. TCRdb reanalysed the reads using MiXCR and keeps one entry per CDR3 protein. The sample lists some 70,000 distinct CDR3 sequences, roughly half occurring once. Ten or more counts support this clonotype. What it recognizes is unknown. The sample comprised sorted CD4+, CD8+, or CD8+CD57+ T cells (not recorded which) from PBMCs. This receptor was identified in a human donor in good health, serving as a control.

The CDR3 protein is CASSQDPRTGNTEAFF. The CDR3 DNA is TGCGCCAGCAGCCAAGATCCTCGGACAGGCAACACTGAAGCTTTCTTT. V usage is TRBV4-1 and J usage is TRBJ1-1; 7 bases fit TRBD1. The junction had 6 bases not matched to a gene; V was cut back by 0 bases and J by 2 bases. This CDR3 is built from 16 residues. Germline V gene sequence: CDR1 MGHRA, CDR2 YSYEKL.